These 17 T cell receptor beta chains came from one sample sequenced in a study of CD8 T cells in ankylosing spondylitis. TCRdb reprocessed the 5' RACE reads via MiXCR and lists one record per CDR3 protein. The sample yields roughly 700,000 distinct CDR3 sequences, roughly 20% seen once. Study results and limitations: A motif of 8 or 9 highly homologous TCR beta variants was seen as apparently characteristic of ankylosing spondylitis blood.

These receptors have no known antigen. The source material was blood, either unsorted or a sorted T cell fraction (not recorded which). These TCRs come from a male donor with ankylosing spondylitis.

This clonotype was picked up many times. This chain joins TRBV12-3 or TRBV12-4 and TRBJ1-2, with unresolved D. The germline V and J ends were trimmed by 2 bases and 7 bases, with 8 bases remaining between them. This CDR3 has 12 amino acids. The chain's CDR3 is CASSLTGFGYTF. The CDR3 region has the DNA TGTGCCAGCAGTTTAACCGGGTTTGGCTACACCTTC.

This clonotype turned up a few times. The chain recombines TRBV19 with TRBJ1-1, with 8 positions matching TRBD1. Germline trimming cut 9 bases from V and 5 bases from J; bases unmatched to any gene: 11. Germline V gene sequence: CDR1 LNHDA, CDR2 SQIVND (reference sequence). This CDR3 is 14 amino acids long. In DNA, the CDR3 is TGTGCCAGCCAAAGGCAGGGGGCGAGAACTGAAGCTTTCTTT. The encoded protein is CASQRQGARTEAFF.

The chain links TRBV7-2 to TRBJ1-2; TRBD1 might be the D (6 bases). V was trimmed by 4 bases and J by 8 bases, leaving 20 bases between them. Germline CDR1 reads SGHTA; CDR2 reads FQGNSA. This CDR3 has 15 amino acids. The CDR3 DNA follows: TGTGCCAGCAGCTCCCCGGGCCGGGGGGCAGGCGGCTACACCTTC. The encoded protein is CASSSPGRGAGGYTF.

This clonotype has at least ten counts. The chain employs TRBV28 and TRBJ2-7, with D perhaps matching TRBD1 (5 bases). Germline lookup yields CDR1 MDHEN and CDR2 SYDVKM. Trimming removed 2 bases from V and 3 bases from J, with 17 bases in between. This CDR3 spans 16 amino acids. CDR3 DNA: TGTGCCAGCAGTTTACCTGGGGCAGCCGTCAACTACGAGCAGTACTTC. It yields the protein CASSLPGAAVNYEQYF.

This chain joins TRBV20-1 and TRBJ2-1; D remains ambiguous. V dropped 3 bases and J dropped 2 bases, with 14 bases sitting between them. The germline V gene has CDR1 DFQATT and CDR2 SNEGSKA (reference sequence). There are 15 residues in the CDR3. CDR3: CSARALTVAYNEQFF. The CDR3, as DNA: TGCAGTGCTAGGGCCCTTACAGTAGCCTACAATGAGCAGTTCTTC.

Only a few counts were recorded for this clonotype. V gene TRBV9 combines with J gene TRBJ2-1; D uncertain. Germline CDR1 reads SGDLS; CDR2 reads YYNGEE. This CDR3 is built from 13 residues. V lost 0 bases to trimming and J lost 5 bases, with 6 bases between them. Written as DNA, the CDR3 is TGTGCCAGCAGCGTAGCCGCGCACAATGAGCAGTTCTTC. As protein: CASSVAAHNEQFF.

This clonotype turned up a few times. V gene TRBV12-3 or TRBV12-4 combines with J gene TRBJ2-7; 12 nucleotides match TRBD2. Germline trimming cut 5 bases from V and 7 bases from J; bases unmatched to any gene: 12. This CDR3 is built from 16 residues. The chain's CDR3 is CASSPRTSGNPREQYF. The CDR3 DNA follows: TGTGCCAGCAGTCCGCGGACTAGCGGGAACCCCCGGGAGCAGTACTTC.

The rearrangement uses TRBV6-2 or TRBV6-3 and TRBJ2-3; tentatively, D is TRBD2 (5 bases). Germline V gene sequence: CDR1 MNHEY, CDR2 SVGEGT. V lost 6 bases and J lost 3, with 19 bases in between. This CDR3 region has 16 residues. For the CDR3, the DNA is TGTGCCAGCAGCGGAGAACGAGGAGGAATGACAGATACGCAGTATTTT. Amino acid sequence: CASSGERGGMTDTQYF.

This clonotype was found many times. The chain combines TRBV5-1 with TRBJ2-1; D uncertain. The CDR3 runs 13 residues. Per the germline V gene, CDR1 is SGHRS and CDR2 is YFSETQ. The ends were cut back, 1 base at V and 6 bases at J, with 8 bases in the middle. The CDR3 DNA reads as TGCGCCAGCAGCTTGATAGGAAGCAATGAGCAGTTCTTC. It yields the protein CASSLIGSNEQFF. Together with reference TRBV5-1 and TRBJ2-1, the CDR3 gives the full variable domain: KAGVTQTPRYLIKTRGQQVTLSCSPISGHRSVSWYQQTPGQGLQFLFEYFSETQRNKGNFPGRFSGRQFSNSRSEMNVSTLELGDSALYLCASSLIGSNEQFFGPGTRLTVL.

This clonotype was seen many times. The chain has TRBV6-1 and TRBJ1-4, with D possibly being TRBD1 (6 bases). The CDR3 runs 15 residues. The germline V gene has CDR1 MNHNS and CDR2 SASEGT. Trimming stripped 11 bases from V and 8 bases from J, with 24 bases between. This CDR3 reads CASSRDTRVVEKLFF. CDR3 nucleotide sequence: TGTGCCTCCTCCCGGGACACTCGGGTTGTCGAAAAACTGTTTTTT.

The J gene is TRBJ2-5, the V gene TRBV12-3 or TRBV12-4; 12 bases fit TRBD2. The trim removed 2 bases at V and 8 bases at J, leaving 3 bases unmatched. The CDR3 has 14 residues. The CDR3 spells CASSLLAGGGTQYF. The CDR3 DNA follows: TGTGCCAGCAGTTTACTAGCGGGGGGGGGCACCCAGTACTTC.

Written as DNA, the CDR3 is TGTGCCAGCAGTGAAGCGAGGAGGGGCACTGAAGCTTTCTTT. It codes for CASSEARRGTEAFF. J is TRBJ1-1 and V is TRBV6-1, with D possibly being TRBD1 (5 bases). Deletions cut 0 bases from V and 4 bases from J, with 9 bases between. The CDR3 is 14 residues long. Germline CDR1 reads MNHNS; CDR2 reads SASEGT.

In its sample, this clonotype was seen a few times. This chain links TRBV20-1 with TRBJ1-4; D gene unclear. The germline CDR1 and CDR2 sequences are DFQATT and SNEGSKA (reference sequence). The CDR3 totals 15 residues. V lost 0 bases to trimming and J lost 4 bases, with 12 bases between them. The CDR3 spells CSARDLNRNNEKLFF. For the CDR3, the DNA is TGCAGTGCTAGAGATCTGAACAGAAATAATGAAAAACTGTTTTTT.

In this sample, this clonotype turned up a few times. The chain's CDR3 is CASSLAQNEQFF. The CDR3 DNA reads TGTGCCAGCAGCTTAGCCCAGAATGAGCAGTTCTTC. The chain carries TRBV7-8 and TRBJ2-1; D not resolved. The V gene's germline CDR1 is SGHVS and CDR2 FQNEAQ. The CDR3 sequence is 12 residues long. The V gene lost 0 bases and the J gene lost 7 bases, with 4 bases spanning the gap.

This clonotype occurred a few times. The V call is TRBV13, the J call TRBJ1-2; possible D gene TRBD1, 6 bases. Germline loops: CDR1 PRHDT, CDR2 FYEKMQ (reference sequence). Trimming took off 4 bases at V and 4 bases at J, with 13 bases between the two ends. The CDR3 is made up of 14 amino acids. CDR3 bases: TGTGCCAGCAGCTCTAGGGACAAAAGCTATGGCTACACCTTC. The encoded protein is CASSSRDKSYGYTF.

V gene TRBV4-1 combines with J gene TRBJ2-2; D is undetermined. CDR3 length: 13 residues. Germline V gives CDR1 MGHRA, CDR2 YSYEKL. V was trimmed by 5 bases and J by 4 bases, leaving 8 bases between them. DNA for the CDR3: TGCGCCAGCAGCTGGGTCCTCACCGGGGAGCTGTTTTTT. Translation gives CASSWVLTGELFF.

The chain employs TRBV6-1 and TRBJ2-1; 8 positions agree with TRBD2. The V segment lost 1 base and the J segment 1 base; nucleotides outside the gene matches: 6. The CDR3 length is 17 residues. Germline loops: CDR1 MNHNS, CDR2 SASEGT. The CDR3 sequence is CASSEGLAGLSYNEQFF. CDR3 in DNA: TGTGCCAGCAGTGAAGGTCTAGCGGGCTTATCCTACAATGAGCAGTTCTTC.